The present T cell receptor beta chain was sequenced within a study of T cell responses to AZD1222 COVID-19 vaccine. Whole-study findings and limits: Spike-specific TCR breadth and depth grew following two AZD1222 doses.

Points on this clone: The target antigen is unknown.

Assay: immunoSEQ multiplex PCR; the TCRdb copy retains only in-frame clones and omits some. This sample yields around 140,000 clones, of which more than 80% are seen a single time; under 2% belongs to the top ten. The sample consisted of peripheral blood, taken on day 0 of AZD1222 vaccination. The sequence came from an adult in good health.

The CDR3 is CAWSVYGGQQPQHF. DNA for the CDR3: TGTGCCTGGAGTGTATACGGGGGTCAGCAGCCCCAGCATTTT. The V gene is TRBV30, the J gene TRBJ1-5; TRBD1 is a possible D gene (5 bases). CDR3 length equals 14 residues. Germline V CDR1 and CDR2: GTSNPN, SVGIG (reference sequence). V gave up 0 bases and J gave up 7 bases, with 13 bases separating them.